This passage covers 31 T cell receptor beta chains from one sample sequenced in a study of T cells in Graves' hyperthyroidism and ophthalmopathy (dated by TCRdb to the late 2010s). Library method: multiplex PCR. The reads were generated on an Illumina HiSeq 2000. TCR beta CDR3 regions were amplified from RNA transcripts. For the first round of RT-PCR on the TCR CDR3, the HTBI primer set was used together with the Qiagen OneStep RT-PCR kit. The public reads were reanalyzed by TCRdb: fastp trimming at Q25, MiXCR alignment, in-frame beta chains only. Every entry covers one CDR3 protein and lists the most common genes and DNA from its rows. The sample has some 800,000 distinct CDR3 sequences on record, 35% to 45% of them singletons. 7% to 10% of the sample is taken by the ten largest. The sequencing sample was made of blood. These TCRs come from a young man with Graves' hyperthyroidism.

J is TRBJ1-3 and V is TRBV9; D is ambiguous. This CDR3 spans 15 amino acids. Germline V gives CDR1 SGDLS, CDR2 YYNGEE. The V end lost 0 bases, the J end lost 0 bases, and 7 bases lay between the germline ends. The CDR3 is CASSVGEYSGNTIYF. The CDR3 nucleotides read TGTGCCAGCAGCGTAGGGGAGTACTCTGGAAACACCATATATTTT. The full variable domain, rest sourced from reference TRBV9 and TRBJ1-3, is DSGVTQTPKHLITATGQRVTLRCSPRSGDLSVYWYQQSLDQGLQFLIQYYNGEERAKGNILERFSAQQFPDLHSELNLSSLELGDSALYFCASSVGEYSGNTIYFGEGSWLTVV.

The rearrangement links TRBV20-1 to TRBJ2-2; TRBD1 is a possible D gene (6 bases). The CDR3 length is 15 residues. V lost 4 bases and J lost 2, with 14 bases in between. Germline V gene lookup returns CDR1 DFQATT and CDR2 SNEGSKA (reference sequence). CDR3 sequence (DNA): TGCAGTGCTAAAGCAGGGGCCGATAACACCGGGGAGCTGTTTTTT. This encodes CSAKAGADNTGELFF.

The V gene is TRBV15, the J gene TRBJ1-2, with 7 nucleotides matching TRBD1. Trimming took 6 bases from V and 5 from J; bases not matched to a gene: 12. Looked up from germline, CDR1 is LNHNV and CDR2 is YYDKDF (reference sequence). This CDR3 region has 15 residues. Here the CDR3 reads CATSQDRQGNYGYTF. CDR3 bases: TGTGCCACCAGTCAGGACAGGCAGGGAAATTATGGCTACACCTTC.

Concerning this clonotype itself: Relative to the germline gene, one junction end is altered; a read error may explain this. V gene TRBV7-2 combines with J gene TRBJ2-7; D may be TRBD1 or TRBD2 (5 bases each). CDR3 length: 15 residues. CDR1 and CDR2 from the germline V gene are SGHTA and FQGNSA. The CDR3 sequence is CASSQPGAGTYEQYF. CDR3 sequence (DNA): TGCGCCAGCAGCCAGCCCGGGGCTGGGACCTACGAGCAGTACTTC.

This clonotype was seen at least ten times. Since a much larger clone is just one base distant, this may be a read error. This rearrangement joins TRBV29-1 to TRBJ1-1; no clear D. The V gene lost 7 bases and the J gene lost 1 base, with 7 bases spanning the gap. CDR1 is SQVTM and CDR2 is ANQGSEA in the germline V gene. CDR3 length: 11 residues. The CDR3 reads CSGRENTEAFF. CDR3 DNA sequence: TGCAGCGGACGGGAGAACACTGAAGCTTTCTTT.

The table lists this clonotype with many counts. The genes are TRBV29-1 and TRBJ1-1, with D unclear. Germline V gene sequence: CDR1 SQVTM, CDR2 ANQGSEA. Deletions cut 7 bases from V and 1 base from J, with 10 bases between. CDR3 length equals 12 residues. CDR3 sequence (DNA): TGCAGCGCGGGGAGAGAGAACACTGAAGCTTTCTTT. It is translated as CSAGRENTEAFF.

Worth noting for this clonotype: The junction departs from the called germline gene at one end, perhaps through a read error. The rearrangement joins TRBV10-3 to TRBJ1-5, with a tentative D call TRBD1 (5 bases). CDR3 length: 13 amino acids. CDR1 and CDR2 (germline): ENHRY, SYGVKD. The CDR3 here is CASSTDTDQPQHF. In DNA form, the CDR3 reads TGTGCCAGCAGTACGGACACTGATCAGCCCCAGCATTTT.

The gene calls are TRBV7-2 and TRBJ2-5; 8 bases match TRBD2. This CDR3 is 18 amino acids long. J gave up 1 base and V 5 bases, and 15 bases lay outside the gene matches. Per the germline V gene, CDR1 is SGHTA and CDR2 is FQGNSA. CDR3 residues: CASSHLIAVAGGQETQYF. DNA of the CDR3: TGTGCCAGCAGCCACCTCATAGCGGTCGCGGGAGGCCAAGAGACCCAGTACTTC.

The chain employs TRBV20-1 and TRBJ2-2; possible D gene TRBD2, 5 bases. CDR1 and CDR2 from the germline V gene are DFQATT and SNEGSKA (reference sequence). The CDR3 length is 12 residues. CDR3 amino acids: CSATLGSGELFF. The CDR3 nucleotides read TGCAGCGCCACACTAGGTTCCGGGGAGCTGTTTTTT.

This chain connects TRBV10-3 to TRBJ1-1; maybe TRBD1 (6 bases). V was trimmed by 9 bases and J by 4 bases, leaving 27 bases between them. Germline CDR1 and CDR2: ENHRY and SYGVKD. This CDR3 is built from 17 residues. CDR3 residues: CAIKSSQGPEGSTEAFF. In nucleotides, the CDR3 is TGTGCCATAAAAAGTAGTCAGGGGCCCGAGGGAAGCACTGAAGCTTTCTTT.

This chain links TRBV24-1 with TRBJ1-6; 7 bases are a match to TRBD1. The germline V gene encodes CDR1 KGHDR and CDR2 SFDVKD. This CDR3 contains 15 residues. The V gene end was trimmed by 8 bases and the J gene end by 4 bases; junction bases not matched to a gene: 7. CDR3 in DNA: TGTGCCACCACAACGGGACAGCCGTATAATTCACCCCTCCACTTT. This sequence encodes CATTTGQPYNSPLHF.

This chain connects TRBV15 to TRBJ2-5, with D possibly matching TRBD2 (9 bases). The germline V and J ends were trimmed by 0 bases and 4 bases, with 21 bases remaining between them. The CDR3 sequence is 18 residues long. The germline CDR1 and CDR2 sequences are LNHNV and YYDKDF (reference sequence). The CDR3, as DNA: TGTGCCACCAGCAGAGAATACGGACAGGGAGCGGGAGGAGAGACCCAGTACTTC. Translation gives CATSREYGQGAGGETQYF.

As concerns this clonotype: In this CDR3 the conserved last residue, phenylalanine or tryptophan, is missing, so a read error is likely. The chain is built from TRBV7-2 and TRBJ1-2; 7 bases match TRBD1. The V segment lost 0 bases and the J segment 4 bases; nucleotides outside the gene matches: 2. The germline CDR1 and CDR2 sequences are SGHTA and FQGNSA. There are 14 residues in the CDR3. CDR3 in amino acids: CASSLATGFYGYTS. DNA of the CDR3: TGTGCCAGCAGCTTAGCGACAGGGTTCTATGGCTACACCTCC.

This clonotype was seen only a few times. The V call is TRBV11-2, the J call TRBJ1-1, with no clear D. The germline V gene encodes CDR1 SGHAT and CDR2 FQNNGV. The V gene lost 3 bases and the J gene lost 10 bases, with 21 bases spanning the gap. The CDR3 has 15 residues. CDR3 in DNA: TGTGCCAGCAGCTTTGAGGCGGCCCGGCCTAGTCGAGCTTTCTTT. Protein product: CASSFEAARPSRAFF.

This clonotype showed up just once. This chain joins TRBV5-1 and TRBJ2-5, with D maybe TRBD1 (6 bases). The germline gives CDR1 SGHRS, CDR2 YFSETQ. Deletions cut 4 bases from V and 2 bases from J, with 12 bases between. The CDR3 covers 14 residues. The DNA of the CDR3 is TGCGCCAGCAGCGTTGCAGGGGCTCAAGAGACCCAGTACTTC. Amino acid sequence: CASSVAGAQETQYF. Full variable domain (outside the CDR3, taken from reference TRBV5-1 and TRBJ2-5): KAGVTQTPRYLIKTRGQQVTLSCSPISGHRSVSWYQQTPGQGLQFLFEYFSETQRNKGNFPGRFSGRQFSNSRSEMNVSTLELGDSALYLCASSVAGAQETQYFGPGTRLLVL.

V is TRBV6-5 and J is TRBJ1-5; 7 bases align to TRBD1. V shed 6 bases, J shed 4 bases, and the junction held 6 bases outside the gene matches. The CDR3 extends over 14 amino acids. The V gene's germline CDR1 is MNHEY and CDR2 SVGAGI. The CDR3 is CASRRGTENQPQHF. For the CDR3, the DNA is TGTGCCAGCAGGAGGGGGACAGAGAATCAGCCCCAGCATTTT.

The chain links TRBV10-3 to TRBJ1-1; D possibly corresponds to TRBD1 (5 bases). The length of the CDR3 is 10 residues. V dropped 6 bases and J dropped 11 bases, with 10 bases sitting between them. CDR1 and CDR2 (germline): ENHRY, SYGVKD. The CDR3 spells CAISRDGAFF. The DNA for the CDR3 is TGTGCCATCAGCAGGGACGGGGCTTTCTTT.

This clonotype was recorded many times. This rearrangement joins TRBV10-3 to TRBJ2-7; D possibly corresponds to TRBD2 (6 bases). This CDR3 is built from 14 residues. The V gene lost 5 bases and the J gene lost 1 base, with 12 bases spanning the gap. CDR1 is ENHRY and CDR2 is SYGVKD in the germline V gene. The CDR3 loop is CAISLGGGSYEQYF. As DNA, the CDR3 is TGTGCCATCAGTCTGGGAGGTGGGTCCTACGAGCAGTACTTC.

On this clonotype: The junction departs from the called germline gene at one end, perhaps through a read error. The DNA of the CDR3 is TGCAGTGCTAGAGACGCAAGCTCCCATAATTCACCCCTCCACTTT. It encodes CSARDASSHNSPLHF. The chain is built from TRBV20-1 and TRBJ1-6; no clear D gene. Germline lookup yields CDR1 DFQATT and CDR2 SNEGSKA (reference sequence). This CDR3 is 15 amino acids long.

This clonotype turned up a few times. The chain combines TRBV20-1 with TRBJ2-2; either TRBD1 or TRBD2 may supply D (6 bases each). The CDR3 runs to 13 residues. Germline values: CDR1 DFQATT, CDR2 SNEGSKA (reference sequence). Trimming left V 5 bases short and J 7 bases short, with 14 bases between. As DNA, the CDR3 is TGCAGTGCTGGCTTCGGGGGCATCGGGGAGCTGTTTTTT. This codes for CSAGFGGIGELFF.

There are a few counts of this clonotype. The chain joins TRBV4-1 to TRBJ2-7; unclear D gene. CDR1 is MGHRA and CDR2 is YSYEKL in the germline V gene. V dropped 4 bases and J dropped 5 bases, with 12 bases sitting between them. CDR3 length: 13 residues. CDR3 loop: CASSPNTNNEQYF. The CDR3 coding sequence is TGCGCCAGCAGCCCCAACACCAATAACGAGCAGTACTTC.

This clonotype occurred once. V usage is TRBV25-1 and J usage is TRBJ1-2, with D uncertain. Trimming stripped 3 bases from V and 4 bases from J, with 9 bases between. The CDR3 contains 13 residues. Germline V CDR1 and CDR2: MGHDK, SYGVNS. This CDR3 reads CASSDGGVYGYTF. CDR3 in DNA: TGTGCCAGCAGTGATGGAGGAGTCTATGGCTACACCTTC.

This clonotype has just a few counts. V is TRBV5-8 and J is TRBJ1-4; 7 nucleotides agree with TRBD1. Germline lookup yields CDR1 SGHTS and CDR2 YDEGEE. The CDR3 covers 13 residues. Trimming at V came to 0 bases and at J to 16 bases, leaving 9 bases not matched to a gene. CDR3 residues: CASSLGPGQARFF. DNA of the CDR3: TGTGCCAGCAGCTTGGGACCAGGACAGGCGCGGTTTTTT.

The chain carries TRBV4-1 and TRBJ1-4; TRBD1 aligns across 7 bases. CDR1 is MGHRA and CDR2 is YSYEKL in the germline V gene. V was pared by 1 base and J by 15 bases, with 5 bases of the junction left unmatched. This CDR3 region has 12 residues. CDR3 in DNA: TGCGCCAGCAGCCAAGCCCGTGACAGGGTGTTTTTT. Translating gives CASSQARDRVFF.

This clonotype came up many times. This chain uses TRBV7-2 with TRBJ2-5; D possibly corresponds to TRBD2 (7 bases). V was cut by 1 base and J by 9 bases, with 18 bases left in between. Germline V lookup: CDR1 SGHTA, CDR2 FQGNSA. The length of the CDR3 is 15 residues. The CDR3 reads CASSLGLGLGGAQYF. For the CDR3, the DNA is TGTGCCAGCAGCTTAGGGCTCGGACTAGGGGGAGCCCAGTACTTC.

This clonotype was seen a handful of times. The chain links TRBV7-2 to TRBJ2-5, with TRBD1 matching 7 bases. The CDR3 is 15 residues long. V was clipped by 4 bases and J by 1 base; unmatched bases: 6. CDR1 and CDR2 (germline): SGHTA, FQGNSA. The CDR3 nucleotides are TGTGCCAGCAGCTGGGGACAGAACCTCCAAGAGACCCAGTACTTC. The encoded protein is CASSWGQNLQETQYF.

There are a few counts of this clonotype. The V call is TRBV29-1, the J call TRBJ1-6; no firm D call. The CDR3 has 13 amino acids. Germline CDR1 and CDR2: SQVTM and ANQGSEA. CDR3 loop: CASSQEALSPLHF. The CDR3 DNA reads TGCGCCAGCAGCCAAGAAGCTTTATCACCCCTCCACTTT.

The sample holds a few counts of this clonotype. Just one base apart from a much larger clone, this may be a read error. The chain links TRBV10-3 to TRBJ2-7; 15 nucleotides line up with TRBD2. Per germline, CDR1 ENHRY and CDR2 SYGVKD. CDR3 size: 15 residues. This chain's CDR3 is CASSEGTSGRNEQYF. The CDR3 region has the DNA TGTGCCAGCAGTGAAGGGACTAGCGGGAGGAACGAGCAGTACTTC.

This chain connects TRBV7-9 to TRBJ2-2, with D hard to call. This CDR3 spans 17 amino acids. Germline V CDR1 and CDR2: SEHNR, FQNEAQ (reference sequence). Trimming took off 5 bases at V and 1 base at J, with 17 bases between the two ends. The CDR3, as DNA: TGTGCCAGCAGCGTCCCGGTTGGGCCAGAGAACACCGGGGAGCTGTTTTTT. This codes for CASSVPVGPENTGELFF.

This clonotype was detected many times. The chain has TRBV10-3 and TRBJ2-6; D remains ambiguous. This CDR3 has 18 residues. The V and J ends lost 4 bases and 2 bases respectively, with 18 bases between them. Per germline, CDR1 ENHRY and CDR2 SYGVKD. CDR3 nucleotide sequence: TGTGCCATCAGTGTGGCGGACGAGGTATTCACTGGGGCCAACGTCCTGACTTTC. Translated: CAISVADEVFTGANVLTF.

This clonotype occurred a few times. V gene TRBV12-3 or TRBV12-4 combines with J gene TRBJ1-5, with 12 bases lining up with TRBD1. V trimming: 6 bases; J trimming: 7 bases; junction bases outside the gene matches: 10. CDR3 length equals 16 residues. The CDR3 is CASSLTGTGGEQPQHF. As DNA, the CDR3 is TGTGCCAGCAGCCTCACCGGGACAGGGGGCGAGCAGCCCCAGCATTTT.